This is a list of T cell receptor beta chains from one sample in a study of CD8+CD57+ T cells in acquired aplastic anemia. One entry per CDR3 protein, called by TCRdb with MiXCR from the reads. The sample includes more than 150,000 distinct CDR3 sequences, 45% to 60% of them seen just once. The sample consisted of sorted CD4+, CD8+, or CD8+CD57+ T cells (not recorded which) from PBMCs. These receptors all come from a human donor with aplastic anemia. Each CDR3 is given with its conserved first and last residue. A D gene is named only where the DNA matches it firmly. A row's size may be missing; if present it is once, few, many or a size class.

V gene,J gene,D gene,clone size,CDR3 protein,CDR3 DNA
TRBV2,TRBJ1-2,NA,NA,CASGGLEGYGYTF,TGTGCCAGCGGGGGTTTGGAGGGCTATGGCTACACCTTC
TRBV19,TRBJ1-2,NA,NA,CASSIFYGYTF,TGTGCCAGTAGTATTTTTTATGGCTACACCTTC
TRBV9,TRBJ1-6,NA,few,CASSGTGSPLHF,TGTGCCAGCAGCGGCACAGGCTCACCCCTCCACTTT
TRBV15,TRBJ1-3,NA,NA,CATSRDLGPSGNTIYF,TGTGCCACCAGCAGAGATTTGGGACCCTCTGGAAACACCATATATTTT
TRBV29-1,TRBJ2-3,TRBD2,NA,CSSPGAGEGDTQYF,TGCAGCTCCCCAGGAGCGGGAGAGGGAGATACGCAGTATTTT
TRBV7-9,TRBJ1-1,NA,few,CASSLVMGGTEAFF,TGTGCCAGCAGCTTAGTGATGGGGGGCACTGAAGCTTTCTTT
TRBV5-1,TRBJ2-1,TRBD2,many,CASSYYGLAGGINEQFF,TGCGCCAGCAGCTACTACGGACTAGCGGGGGGGATCAATGAGCAGTTCTTC
TRBV2,TRBJ1-5,NA,many,CASTKEGGQPQHF,TGTGCCAGCACCAAAGAGGGGGGTCAGCCCCAGCATTTT
TRBV10-3,TRBJ2-2,NA,NA,CAISGRTANTGELFF,TGTGCCATCAGTGGCAGGACAGCAAACACCGGGGAGCTGTTTTTT
TRBV24-1,TRBJ1-5,NA,NA,CATSVGGGNQPQHF,TGTGCCACCAGTGTGGGGGGGGGAAATCAGCCCCAGCATTTT
TRBV13,TRBJ1-1,NA,NA,CASSPDGGGAFF,TGTGCCAGCAGCCCTGACGGAGGCGGAGCTTTCTTT
TRBV7-9,TRBJ2-7,TRBD1,many,CASSHRIGTGAYEQYF,TGTGCCAGCAGCCACAGGATCGGGACAGGGGCCTACGAGCAGTACTTC
TRBV24-1,TRBJ2-1,NA,NA,CATSDATGRNYNEQFF,TGTGCCACCAGTGACGCGACAGGGAGGAACTACAATGAGCAGTTCTTC
TRBV7-3,TRBJ2-3,NA,NA,CASRTGTMLTDTQYF,TGTGCCAGCAGGACTGGGACAATGCTCACAGATACGCAGTATTTT
TRBV6-4,TRBJ2-1,TRBD2,many,CASSVLAGGLGEQFF,TGTGCCAGCAGCGTACTAGCGGGGGGGCTCGGTGAGCAGTTCTTC
TRBV5-1,TRBJ2-5,TRBD2,NA,CASSLEPAGGIQETQYF,TGCGCCAGCAGCTTGGAACCAGCGGGGGGAATCCAAGAGACCCAGTACTTC
TRBV2,TRBJ2-7,NA,many,CASSEGQVGRYEQYF,TGTGCCAGCAGTGAAGGGCAGGTGGGACGTTACGAGCAGTACTTC
TRBV30,TRBJ1-5,NA,few,CAWSSGYRNQPQHF,TGTGCCTGGAGCTCAGGTTATCGCAATCAGCCCCAGCATTTT
TRBV7-2,TRBJ1-6,NA,many,CASSLELGSPLHF,TGTGCCAGCAGCTTAGAGTTGGGTTCACCCCTCCACTTT
TRBV12-3/TRBV12-4,TRBJ2-6,NA,NA,CASSLRSGANVLTF,TGTGCCAGCAGTTTACGCTCTGGGGCCAACGTCCTGACTTTC
TRBV9,TRBJ2-3,TRBD2,NA,CASSPPGTSVDTQYF,TGTGCCAGCAGCCCCCCCGGGACTAGCGTGGATACGCAGTATTTT
TRBV7-2,TRBJ2-3,NA,many,CASSKMGSTDTQYF,TGTGCCAGCAGCAAGATGGGGAGCACAGATACGCAGTATTTT
TRBV25-1,TRBJ1-1,NA,NA,CASSATGSTEAFF,TGTGCCAGCAGTGCGACAGGTTCCACTGAAGCTTTCTTT
TRBV19,TRBJ1-2,NA,few,CASSMKPGSYGYTF,TGTGCCAGTAGTATGAAGCCAGGGTCGTATGGCTACACCTTC
TRBV10-3,TRBJ1-2,NA,few,CAITLTGDYGYTF,TGTGCCATCACCCTGACGGGCGACTATGGCTACACCTTC
TRBV29-1,TRBJ2-1,NA,NA,CSVGSTVYNEQFF,TGCAGCGTTGGAAGCACGGTCTACAATGAGCAGTTCTTC
TRBV20-1,TRBJ2-7,TRBD2,many,CSARDGGGSYEQYF,TGCAGTGCTAGAGATGGGGGGGGGTCCTACGAGCAGTACTTC